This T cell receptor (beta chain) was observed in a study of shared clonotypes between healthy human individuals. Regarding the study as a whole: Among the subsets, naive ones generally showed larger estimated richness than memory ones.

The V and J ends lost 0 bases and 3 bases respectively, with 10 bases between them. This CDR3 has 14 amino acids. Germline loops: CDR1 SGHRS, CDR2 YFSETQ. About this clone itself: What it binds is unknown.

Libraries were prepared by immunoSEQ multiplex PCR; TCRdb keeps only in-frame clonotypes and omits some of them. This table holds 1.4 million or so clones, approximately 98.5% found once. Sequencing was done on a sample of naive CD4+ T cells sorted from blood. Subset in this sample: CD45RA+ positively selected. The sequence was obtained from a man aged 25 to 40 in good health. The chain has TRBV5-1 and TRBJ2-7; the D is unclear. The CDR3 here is CASSLAPGYYEQYF. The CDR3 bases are TGCGCCAGCAGCTTGGCCCCTGGATACTACGAGCAGTACTTC.